The rows below give T cell receptor beta chains drawn from one sample of a study of T cells in localized non-small cell lung cancer. Assay: immunoSEQ multiplex PCR; the TCRdb copy retains only in-frame clones and omits some. The sample lists about 19,000 clones, approximately 80% occurring once. The material was peripheral blood, obtained before any cancer treatment. These receptors originate from a man aged 35-75 years with stage I lung adenocarcinoma. Each CDR3 is given with its conserved first and last residue. A D gene is named only where the DNA matches it firmly. Not all rows give a size; the values are once, few, many and, for expanded clones, a class.

V,size,length,D,J,DNA,CDR3
TRBV2,.,14,TRBD1,TRBJ1-5,TGTGCCAGCAGTGCACAGGGGAGTCGGCAGCCCCAGCATTTT,CASSAQGSRQPQHF
TRBV6-5,.,15,TRBD2,TRBJ2-7,TGTGCCAGCAGAACCCTAGCGGGGAGAGCCTACGAGCAGTACTTC,CASRTLAGRAYEQYF
TRBV15,.,13,.,TRBJ2-2,TGTGCCACCAGCAAGGTTTTTACCGGGGAGCTGTTTTTT,CATSKVFTGELFF
TRBV2,.,15,TRBD2,TRBJ2-7,TGTGCCAGCAGGAGACTAGCGGGGGGACTCTACGAGCAGTACTTC,CASRRLAGGLYEQYF
TRBV4-3,.,15,.,TRBJ2-7,TGCGCCAGCAGCCAAGGTAACACCTACTCCTACGAGCAGTACTTC,CASSQGNTYSYEQYF
TRBV4-3,.,15,TRBD2,TRBJ2-1,TGCGCCAGCAGCCCCACTAGCGGGCCTTACAATGAGCAGTTCTTC,CASSPTSGPYNEQFF
TRBV7-2,once,13,.,TRBJ1-3,TGTGCCAGCAGCCCCGGACAGAGGGACACCATATATTTT,CASSPGQRDTIYF
TRBV29-1,once,12,.,TRBJ2-4,TGCAGCGTTGAAGAGCAGGGCCCCATTCAGTACTTC,CSVEEQGPIQYF
TRBV5-5,.,16,TRBD2,TRBJ2-3,TGTGCCAGCAGCGGATATAGCGGGAGTTCCACAGATACGCAGTATTTT,CASSGYSGSSTDTQYF
TRBV28,.,15,TRBD2,TRBJ2-7,TGTGCCAGCAGTTTTCCTAGCGGAGTAGGATACGAGCAGTACTTC,CASSFPSGVGYEQYF
TRBV2,.,14,.,TRBJ1-2,TGTGCCAGCAGTGAAAAGGGTGAGGGCTATGGCTACACCTTC,CASSEKGEGYGYTF
TRBV11-3,.,14,.,TRBJ2-1,TGTGCCAGCAGCTTAGCGGGATTGAACAATGAGCAGTTCTTC,CASSLAGLNNEQFF
TRBV6-5,.,12,.,TRBJ2-7,TGTGCCAGCGGCACAGGGCCATGGGAGCAGTACTTC,CASGTGPWEQYF
TRBV6-5,.,16,TRBD1,TRBJ2-5,TGTGCCAGCAGTTACGCCGGGACAGGGGGCACGGAGACCCAGTACTTC,CASSYAGTGGTETQYF
TRBV7-2,.,13,.,TRBJ2-5,TGTGCCAGCAGCCCGGGCCCACCGAAAGCCCAGTACTTC,CASSPGPPKAQYF
TRBV28,.,10,.,TRBJ2-5,TGTGCCAGCCTAGGGGAGATCCAGTACTTC,CASLGEIQYF
TRBV30,.,15,TRBD2,TRBJ2-3,TGTGCCTGGAGGCCTAGCGGGGGGGCCGGAGATACGCAGTATTTT,CAWRPSGGAGDTQYF
TRBV27,.,14,.,TRBJ1-5,TGTGCCAGCAGTTTAGTGGGGACGGGGAAGCCCCAGCATTTT,CASSLVGTGKPQHF
TRBV4-1,.,16,.,TRBJ1-5,TGCGCCAGCAGCCAAGATCCAGGGCCTACCAATCAGCCCCAGCATTTT,CASSQDPGPTNQPQHF
TRBV9,few,14,.,TRBJ1-2,TGTGCCAGCAGCGTAGGGACCGACGACTATGGCTACACCTTC,CASSVGTDDYGYTF
TRBV6-5,.,14,TRBD1,TRBJ2-7,TGTGCCAGCAGTCCTCGACAGGGACGAATCGAGCAGTACTTC,CASSPRQGRIEQYF
TRBV2,few,17,TRBD2,TRBJ2-3,TGTGCCAGCAGCTATACCGCGGCTAGCGGGAGCACAGATACGCAGTATTTT,CASSYTAASGSTDTQYF
TRBV7-6,.,13,.,TRBJ1-1,TGTGCCAGCAGCTTAGGGGCGGGCACTGAAGCTTTCTTT,CASSLGAGTEAFF
TRBV27,few,15,.,TRBJ1-1,TGTGCCAGCAGTTTACGCCCACAGCGGGACACTGAAGCTTTCTTT,CASSLRPQRDTEAFF
TRBV10-2,.,13,.,TRBJ2-3,TGCGCCAGCAGTGAATTTAGCACAGATACGCAGTATTTT,CASSEFSTDTQYF
TRBV30,.,15,TRBD1,TRBJ2-5,TGTGCCTGGAGGTCCGGACAGGGGGCGCGAGAGACCCAGTACTTC,CAWRSGQGARETQYF
TRBV28,.,16,TRBD2,TRBJ2-7,TGTGCCAGCAGCCCCGGGACTAGCGGGAGAGAGATAGAGCAGTACTTC,CASSPGTSGREIEQYF
TRBV2,.,14,.,TRBJ2-2,TGTGCCAGCAGAGGGACGGCGAACACCGGGGAGCTGTTTTTT,CASRGTANTGELFF
TRBV28,.,12,.,TRBJ1-1,TGTGCCAGCAGAACCGGCCCCACTGAAGCTTTCTTT,CASRTGPTEAFF
TRBV11-2,.,13,.,TRBJ2-7,TGTGCCAGCAGCTTAGCTCAGAACCGCGAGCAGTACTTC,CASSLAQNREQYF
TRBV28,.,13,.,TRBJ2-7,TGTGCCAGCAGTTTTGGACAGATTTTCGAGCAGTACTTC,CASSFGQIFEQYF
TRBV9,.,15,.,TRBJ2-1,TGTGCCAGCAGCGTAGGTACTATTCTGGGGAATGAGCAGTTCTTC,CASSVGTILGNEQFF
TRBV9,.,14,.,TRBJ2-3,TGTGCCAGCAGCGTAGCCAGGAGCACAGATACGCAGTATTTT,CASSVARSTDTQYF
TRBV7-6,.,15,.,TRBJ1-2,TGTGCCAGCAGCCGACAAATGGGGGGGTGGTATGGCTACACCTTC,CASSRQMGGWYGYTF
TRBV6-1,few,15,TRBD2,TRBJ2-7,TGTGCCAGCAGTCGGACTAGCGGGAGCATTTACGAGCAGTACTTC,CASSRTSGSIYEQYF
TRBV2,.,18,TRBD2,TRBJ2-5,TGTGCCAGCAGCCCCCATGGACTAGCGGGTCAAAGCGGGGAGACCCAGTACTTC,CASSPHGLAGQSGETQYF
TRBV28,.,14,.,TRBJ2-7,TGTGCCAGCAGTTTACCGGGAAGCTCCTACGAGCAGTACTTC,CASSLPGSSYEQYF
TRBV10-2,.,16,TRBD1,TRBJ2-3,TGCGCCAGCAGCGTCTCCGGGACAGGGGGCGTAGATACGCAGTATTTT,CASSVSGTGGVDTQYF
TRBV25-1,.,14,TRBD2,TRBJ2-7,TGTGCCAGCAGTGGGACTAGCGGCTCCTACGAGCAGTACTTC,CASSGTSGSYEQYF
TRBV6-5,once,14,TRBD2,TRBJ2-7,TGTGCCAGCAGGATGACTAGCGGGGGTTACGAGCAGTACTTC,CASRMTSGGYEQYF
TRBV5-1,.,13,.,TRBJ2-2,TGCGCCAGCGGTCAGGGGAACACCGGGGAGCTGTTTTTT,CASGQGNTGELFF
TRBV6-5,.,14,.,TRBJ2-7,TGTGCCAGCAGTTACTCGCAGGACTCCTACGAGCAGTACTTC,CASSYSQDSYEQYF
TRBV28,.,17,TRBD2,TRBJ2-2,TGTGCCAGCAGTTTTTGGGAGCTAGCGGGAGGGCCCGGGGAGCTGTTTTTT,CASSFWELAGGPGELFF
TRBV28,.,14,.,TRBJ2-5,TGTGCCAGCAGTTTATTGACGGTCCAAGAGACCCAGTACTTC,CASSLLTVQETQYF
TRBV6-5,few,14,.,TRBJ1-6,TGTGCCAGCGGAGTCGGGTACGGGGGGCTACCCCTCCACTTT,CASGVGYGGLPLHF
TRBV2,.,13,.,TRBJ2-7,TGTGCCAGCACGATAGACATTTTTGGCGAGCAGTACTTC,CASTIDIFGEQYF
TRBV4-1,.,14,.,TRBJ1-4,TGCGCCAGCAGCCAACGTTGGGCAGGTGAAAAACTGTTTTTT,CASSQRWAGEKLFF
TRBV6-1,.,13,.,TRBJ2-5,TGTGCCAGCAGCCGGTGGCAGGGGGAGACCCAGTACTTC,CASSRWQGETQYF